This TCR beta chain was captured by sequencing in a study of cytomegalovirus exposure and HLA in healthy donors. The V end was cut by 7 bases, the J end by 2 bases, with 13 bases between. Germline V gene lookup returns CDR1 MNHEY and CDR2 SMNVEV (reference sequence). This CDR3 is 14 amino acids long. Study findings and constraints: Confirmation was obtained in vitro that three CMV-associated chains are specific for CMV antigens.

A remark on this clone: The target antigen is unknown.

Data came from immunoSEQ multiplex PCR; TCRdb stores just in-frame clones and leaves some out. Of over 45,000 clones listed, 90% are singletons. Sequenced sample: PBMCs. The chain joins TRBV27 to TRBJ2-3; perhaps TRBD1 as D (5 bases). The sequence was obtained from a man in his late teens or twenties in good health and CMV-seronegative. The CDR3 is CASKMLGVTDTQYF. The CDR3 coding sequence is TGTGCCAGCAAAATGCTAGGGGTCACAGATACGCAGTATTTT.